The sequence of this TCR beta chain was determined in a study of shared clonotypes between healthy human individuals. CD45RO-negative, CCR7-selected cells formed the naive CD8 fraction, which excluded terminally differentiated effector memory CD45RA+ cells. Study-wide results and caveats: Shared across a few donors were roughly 5.3% of the naive CD4 clonotypes.

TCRdb's table, derived via immunoSEQ multiplex PCR, lists solely in-frame clones and lacks some. In the table there are some 630,000 clones, around 96% of which are singletons. The CDR3 is 16 amino acids. The V and J ends lost 1 base and 2 bases respectively, with 14 bases between them. The V gene's germline CDR1 is WNHNN and CDR2 SYGVQD (reference sequence). Points on this clone: Its antigen is as yet unknown.

This clonotype originated in a woman aged 30 to 39 in good health. Sequenced: naive CD8+ T cells sorted from blood. The chain combines TRBV10-1 with TRBJ2-5; perhaps TRBD2 as D (6 bases). In nucleotides, the CDR3 is TGCGCCAGCAGTGAGTATCCGGGACTCCCACAAGAGACCCAGTACTTC. Protein product: CASSEYPGLPQETQYF.